The source of this TCR beta chain is a study of CD8 T cells in ankylosing spondylitis. One entry per CDR3 protein, called by TCRdb with MiXCR from the 5' RACE reads. The sample holds about 160,000 distinct CDR3 sequences, around 17% seen once. The table lists this clonotype with many counts. The CDR3 has 17 residues. V was shortened by 2 bases and J by 0 bases, with 18 bases between the two germline ends. Germline CDR1 and CDR2: DFQATT and SNEGSKA (reference sequence). The chain is built from TRBV20-1 and TRBJ2-3; maybe TRBD2 (5 bases). This receptor was obtained from a male donor with ankylosing spondylitis or in good health (not recorded which). Sequenced sample: blood, either unsorted or a sorted T cell fraction (not recorded which). The CDR3 coding sequence is TGCAGTGCTAGAAATCTTCTACGGAGGCAGAGCACAGATACGCAGTATTTT. As protein: CSARNLLRRQSTDTQYF.